The sequence of this T cell receptor (beta chain) was determined in a study of T-cell memory formation after mild COVID-19. Overall study context: Largely donor-specific sequence clusters came from a couple of donors.

TCRdb reanalysed the 5' RACE reads using MiXCR and keeps one entry per CDR3 protein. The sample consists of 360,000 or so distinct CDR3 sequences, 25% to 30% of them appearing once. Germline V gene sequence: CDR1 MGHDK, CDR2 SYGVNS. This CDR3 is built from 14 residues. Trimming removed 4 bases from V and 8 bases from J; junction bases left unmatched: 6. The TCR comes from an adult woman who had mild COVID-19 (a few samples of this study predate the infection). Cell type and time point are not known. Sequences were obtained from PBMCs or a T cell subset sorted from them (not recorded which). The chain joins TRBV25-1 to TRBJ1-1, with 11 bases lining up with TRBD1. The CDR3 loop reads CASSGTGGVLEAFF. The DNA for the CDR3 is TGTGCCAGCAGTGGGACAGGGGGCGTTCTGGAAGCTTTCTTT.